A selection of T cell receptor beta chains follows, all from one sample in a study of Tregs in tolerant kidney transplant recipients. The method was immunoSEQ multiplex PCR; TCRdb's version includes in-frame clones alone and lacks a portion of them. The profile covers around 78,000 clones, with more than 85% appearing a single time and about 0.34% taken by the ten largest. The sample was Tregs from blood, taken before the transplant. These receptors came from a human donor who received a combined kidney and bone marrow transplant. The CDR3 runs from the conserved cysteine through the conserved F or W. The order of the fields is CDR3 protein, CDR3 DNA, clone size, J gene, V gene, D gene. A D gene is named only where the DNA matches it firmly. Size is stated for part of the rows, as once, few or many counts, or as a class when the clone is expanded.

CDR3: CATSRDFTQGGDEQYF; DNA: TGTGCCACCAGCAGAGATTTTACGCAGGGAGGCGACGAGCAGTACTTC; size: NA; J: TRBJ2-7; V: TRBV15; D: NA
CDR3: CASSHDHTSLQPQHF; DNA: TGTGCCAGCTCACACGACCACACGAGTCTTCAGCCCCAGCATTTT; size: once; J: TRBJ1-5; V: TRBV18; D: NA
CDR3: CASGRTSGTDTQYF; DNA: TGTGCCAGCGGGAGGACTAGCGGGACAGATACGCAGTATTTT; size: NA; J: TRBJ2-3; V: TRBV27; D: TRBD2
CDR3: CASSRGRENQPQHF; DNA: TGTGCCAGCAGTAGGGGGAGGGAGAATCAGCCCCAGCATTTT; size: NA; J: TRBJ1-5; V: TRBV6-5; D: NA
CDR3: CASSAHNEQFF; DNA: TGTGCCAGCAGTGCCCACAATGAGCAGTTCTTC; size: NA; J: TRBJ2-1; V: TRBV25-1; D: NA
CDR3: CASSQERTVGGNTIYF; DNA: TGTGCCAGCAGCCAAGAGAGAACGGTGGGGGGAAACACCATATATTTT; size: NA; J: TRBJ1-3; V: TRBV4-2; D: NA
CDR3: CASRVQGHYEQYF; DNA: TGTGCCAGCAGAGTACAGGGCCATTACGAGCAGTACTTC; size: NA; J: TRBJ2-7; V: TRBV5-4; D: NA
CDR3: CATSRVGALNTEAFF; DNA: TGTGCCACCAGCAGGGTGGGGGCACTTAACACTGAAGCTTTCTTT; size: NA; J: TRBJ1-1; V: TRBV15; D: NA
CDR3: CATSGSTGQPQHF; DNA: TGTGCCACCAGCGGGTCCACCGGCCAGCCCCAGCATTTT; size: NA; J: TRBJ1-5; V: TRBV15; D: NA
CDR3: CASSLAIGGSMLNEQFF; DNA: TGCGCCAGCAGCTTGGCCATAGGTGGGAGTATGCTCAATGAGCAGTTCTTC; size: NA; J: TRBJ2-1; V: TRBV5-1; D: NA
CDR3: CASTALSSYNSPLHF; DNA: TGTGCCAGCACAGCCTTGAGCTCCTATAATTCACCCCTCCACTTT; size: NA; J: TRBJ1-6; V: TRBV6-1; D: NA
CDR3: CASSPSAYNEQFF; DNA: TGTGCCAGCAGTCCTAGCGCCTACAATGAGCAGTTCTTC; size: NA; J: TRBJ2-1; V: TRBV2; D: NA
CDR3: CATSTRPGTSGRRYNEQFF; DNA: TGTGCCACCAGCACCCGTCCCGGGACTAGCGGGAGGCGCTACAATGAGCAGTTCTTC; size: NA; J: TRBJ2-1; V: TRBV15; D: TRBD2
CDR3: CAIRGTGTTGELFF; DNA: TGTGCCATCAGGGGGACAGGGACGACCGGGGAGCTGTTTTTT; size: once; J: TRBJ2-2; V: TRBV10-3; D: TRBD1
CDR3: CASTPWGTQYF; DNA: TGTGCCAGCACCCCCTGGGGTACGCAGTATTTT; size: NA; J: TRBJ2-3; V: TRBV21-1; D: NA
CDR3: CASSLARGGSTEAFF; DNA: TGTGCCAGCAGCTTAGCGCGCGGGGGGTCCACTGAAGCTTTCTTT; size: NA; J: TRBJ1-1; V: TRBV7-9; D: NA
CDR3: CASSPGTDSNQPQHF; DNA: TGTGCCAGCAGCCCCGGGACAGATAGCAATCAGCCCCAGCATTTT; size: NA; J: TRBJ1-5; V: TRBV6-5; D: TRBD1
CDR3: CASSIGTLGAIGVANTGELFF; DNA: TGTGCCAGCAGCATCGGGACTTTAGGGGCGATCGGTGTAGCGAACACCGGGGAGCTGTTTTTT; size: NA; J: TRBJ2-2; V: TRBV28; D: NA
CDR3: CASSLVAHYTDTQYF; DNA: TGTGCCAGCAGCTTAGTCGCCCATTACACAGATACGCAGTATTTT; size: NA; J: TRBJ2-3; V: TRBV7-6; D: NA
CDR3: CASGKQGFRNSPLHF; DNA: TGTGCCAGCGGAAAACAGGGGTTTAGAAATTCACCCCTCCACTTT; size: NA; J: TRBJ1-6; V: TRBV27; D: TRBD1
CDR3: CASSPDRYQETQYF; DNA: TGTGCCAGCTCGCCGGACAGGTACCAAGAGACCCAGTACTTC; size: NA; J: TRBJ2-5; V: TRBV18; D: TRBD1
CDR3: CASSATSGGEKQYF; DNA: TGTGCCAGCAGTGCGACTAGCGGGGGCGAGAAGCAGTACTTC; size: NA; J: TRBJ2-7; V: TRBV2; D: TRBD2
CDR3: CASSSRTHYNEQFF; DNA: TGTGCCAGCAGTTCCAGGACCCACTACAATGAGCAGTTCTTC; size: NA; J: TRBJ2-1; V: TRBV28; D: NA
CDR3: CASSPQGFTEAFF; DNA: TGTGCCAGCAGCCCACAGGGGTTCACTGAAGCTTTCTTT; size: few; J: TRBJ1-1; V: TRBV7-2; D: TRBD1
CDR3: CASSRPGLAGSTGELFF; DNA: TGTGCCAGCAGCCGCCCCGGACTAGCGGGAAGTACCGGGGAGCTGTTTTTT; size: once; J: TRBJ2-2; V: TRBV7-2; D: TRBD2
CDR3: CASRRGILNTGELFF; DNA: TGCGCCAGCAGAAGGGGAATCTTGAACACCGGGGAGCTGTTTTTT; size: NA; J: TRBJ2-2; V: TRBV5-1; D: NA
CDR3: CASSVGRSTDTQYF; DNA: TGTGCCAGCAGCGTCGGGCGTAGCACAGATACGCAGTATTTT; size: NA; J: TRBJ2-3; V: TRBV11-2; D: NA
CDR3: CASRVGQSNEKLFF; DNA: TGTGCCAGCAGGGTAGGACAAAGTAATGAAAAACTGTTTTTT; size: NA; J: TRBJ1-4; V: TRBV6-1; D: NA
CDR3: CASSLSGTGLAGANVLTF; DNA: TGTGCCAGCAGTTTATCCGGGACAGGGTTGGCTGGGGCCAACGTCCTGACTTTC; size: NA; J: TRBJ2-6; V: TRBV28; D: TRBD1
CDR3: CASNPRGMNTEAFF; DNA: TGTGCCAGCAACCCCCGGGGGATGAACACTGAAGCTTTCTTT; size: NA; J: TRBJ1-1; V: TRBV6-6; D: NA
CDR3: CASSTGIGANYGYTF; DNA: TGCGCCAGCAGCACAGGGATAGGGGCTAACTATGGCTACACCTTC; size: NA; J: TRBJ1-2; V: TRBV5-1; D: NA
CDR3: CASSLINANTGELFF; DNA: TGTGCCAGCAGCTTAATTAACGCGAACACCGGGGAGCTGTTTTTT; size: NA; J: TRBJ2-2; V: TRBV7-3; D: NA
CDR3: CASRDGTGESTEAFF; DNA: TGCGCCAGCAGGGACGGGACAGGGGAGAGCACTGAAGCTTTCTTT; size: NA; J: TRBJ1-1; V: TRBV5-1; D: TRBD1
CDR3: CASRAPGRATGELFF; DNA: TGTGCCAGCAGGGCCCCCGGGAGGGCCACCGGGGAGCTGTTTTTT; size: NA; J: TRBJ2-2; V: TRBV6-1; D: TRBD2
CDR3: CASSSGTSGSVEQFF; DNA: TGTGCCAGCAGCTCGGGGACTAGCGGCAGCGTTGAGCAGTTCTTC; size: NA; J: TRBJ2-1; V: TRBV7-9; D: TRBD2
CDR3: CASSKGGQGNQPQHF; DNA: TGTGCCAGCAGTAAGGGAGGACAGGGCAATCAGCCCCAGCATTTT; size: NA; J: TRBJ1-5; V: TRBV28; D: TRBD1
CDR3: CASSLKTGTGGFSYEQYF; DNA: TGTGCCAGCAGTTTAAAGACCGGGACAGGGGGTTTTTCCTACGAGCAGTACTTC; size: NA; J: TRBJ2-7; V: TRBV27; D: TRBD1
CDR3: CASSQEGRYTEAFF; DNA: TGTGCCAGCAGCCAAGAAGGCCGGTACACTGAAGCTTTCTTT; size: NA; J: TRBJ1-1; V: TRBV7-9; D: NA
CDR3: CATSRDESGLGYTF; DNA: TGTGCCACCAGCAGAGATGAGTCGGGCCTTGGCTACACCTTC; size: NA; J: TRBJ1-2; V: TRBV15; D: NA
CDR3: CTIVQGPGGTEAFF; DNA: TGTACCATCGTGCAGGGGCCGGGGGGCACTGAAGCTTTCTTT; size: NA; J: TRBJ1-1; V: TRBV10-3; D: NA
CDR3: CAWSHPPSHQPFF; DNA: TGTGCCTGGAGTCACCCACCTTCACACCAGCCGTTCTTC; size: NA; J: TRBJ2-1; V: TRBV30; D: NA
CDR3: CASRQSGYYGYTF; DNA: TGTGCCAGCAGACAGAGCGGGTACTATGGCTACACCTTC; size: NA; J: TRBJ1-2; V: TRBV27; D: NA